The rows below give T cell receptor beta chains drawn from one sample of a study of T cell changes during pregnancy in multiple sclerosis. Using immunoSEQ multiplex PCR, the repertoire was profiled, and TCRdb retains in-frame clones only, with some absent. The profile shows 50,000 to 75,000 clones, about nine tenths of them singletons. Sequences were derived from peripheral blood, sampled after pregnancy. The source of these receptors is a female donor in good health, enrolled as a control in a pregnancy study. Each CDR3 is given with its conserved first and last residue. A D gene is named only where the DNA matches it firmly. For some rows the clone size is stated as once, few or many, or as a class when expanded; others skip it.

d_call: TRBD1; v_call: TRBV2; j_call: TRBJ1-1; clone_size: few; cdr3_nt: TGTGCCAGCAGTGGAGGACAGGGAAGGACTGAAGCTTTCTTT; cdr3_aa: CASSGGQGRTEAFF
d_call: -; v_call: TRBV18; j_call: TRBJ2-1; clone_size: -; cdr3_nt: TGTGCCAGCTCCACCCCCCAGAACAATGAGCAGTTCTTC; cdr3_aa: CASSTPQNNEQFF
d_call: TRBD1; v_call: TRBV4-3; j_call: TRBJ1-1; clone_size: -; cdr3_nt: TGCGCCAGCAGCCAAGAGGACAGGGGCTACACTGAAGCTTTCTTT; cdr3_aa: CASSQEDRGYTEAFF
d_call: -; v_call: TRBV19; j_call: TRBJ2-7; clone_size: -; cdr3_nt: TGTGCCAGTAGGGTAGCCGGGACACACGAGCAGTACTTC; cdr3_aa: CASRVAGTHEQYF
d_call: -; v_call: TRBV4-3; j_call: TRBJ2-5; clone_size: -; cdr3_nt: TGCGCCAGCAGCCAAGGGACAGCGGGGAAAGAGACCCAGTACTTC; cdr3_aa: CASSQGTAGKETQYF
d_call: -; v_call: TRBV27; j_call: TRBJ2-7; clone_size: -; cdr3_nt: TGTGCCAGCAGTTTAAAGGGAGAGTCCTACGAGCAGTACTTC; cdr3_aa: CASSLKGESYEQYF
d_call: TRBD1; v_call: TRBV7-8; j_call: TRBJ2-2; clone_size: -; cdr3_nt: TGTGCCAGCAGCGCCGTCCCGGGACAGGGAGCTGGGGAGCTGTTTTTT; cdr3_aa: CASSAVPGQGAGELFF
d_call: -; v_call: TRBV27; j_call: TRBJ1-5; clone_size: -; cdr3_nt: TGTGCCAGCAGTTTATCGAGCCCGCTAGATCAGCCCCAGCATTTT; cdr3_aa: CASSLSSPLDQPQHF
d_call: -; v_call: TRBV6-5; j_call: TRBJ1-1; clone_size: -; cdr3_nt: TGTGCCAGCGGGAGTAGCACTGAAGCTTTCTTT; cdr3_aa: CASGSSTEAFF
d_call: -; v_call: TRBV5-6; j_call: TRBJ1-5; clone_size: -; cdr3_nt: TGTGCCAGCAGCTTGGGGGGAGGCAATCAGCCCCAGCATTTT; cdr3_aa: CASSLGGGNQPQHF
d_call: -; v_call: TRBV6-5; j_call: TRBJ1-1; clone_size: -; cdr3_nt: TGTGCCAGCAGCTACACAGGAGCGGAAGCTTTCTTT; cdr3_aa: CASSYTGAEAFF
d_call: -; v_call: TRBV5-4; j_call: TRBJ1-1; clone_size: -; cdr3_nt: TGTGCCAGCAGCCGCGACCCGGGGGACACTGAAGCTTTCTTT; cdr3_aa: CASSRDPGDTEAFF
d_call: -; v_call: TRBV12-5; j_call: TRBJ1-1; clone_size: -; cdr3_nt: TGTGCTAGTGGTTTCGGATTTGAGGTGAACACTGAAGCTTTCTTT; cdr3_aa: CASGFGFEVNTEAFF
d_call: TRBD1; v_call: TRBV30; j_call: TRBJ1-2; clone_size: few; cdr3_nt: TGTGCCTGGAGCGGGACAGGGGCGCTTAACTATGGCTACACCTTC; cdr3_aa: CAWSGTGALNYGYTF
d_call: -; v_call: TRBV11-3; j_call: TRBJ1-1; clone_size: -; cdr3_nt: TGTGCCAGCAGCAAAGACAGGTTTGAAGCTTTCTTT; cdr3_aa: CASSKDRFEAFF
d_call: -; v_call: TRBV5-1; j_call: TRBJ2-3; clone_size: -; cdr3_nt: TGCGCCAGCAGAACGACGGGACTCGGCACAGATACGCAGTATTTT; cdr3_aa: CASRTTGLGTDTQYF
d_call: TRBD1; v_call: TRBV4-2; j_call: TRBJ2-7; clone_size: -; cdr3_nt: TGTGCCAGCAGCCAAACCCGGGACAGGGTGGTTGAGCAGTACTTC; cdr3_aa: CASSQTRDRVVEQYF
d_call: -; v_call: TRBV19; j_call: TRBJ1-6; clone_size: -; cdr3_nt: TGTGCCAGTATTCCCTTGGTGCAGAATGATTCACCCCTCCACTTT; cdr3_aa: CASIPLVQNDSPLHF
d_call: -; v_call: TRBV5-6; j_call: TRBJ1-2; clone_size: -; cdr3_nt: TGTGCCAGCAGCTTTGGGCAGGGAGGCTACACCTTC; cdr3_aa: CASSFGQGGYTF
d_call: -; v_call: TRBV19; j_call: TRBJ1-6; clone_size: -; cdr3_nt: TGTGCCAGTAGTATAGAGGCGGGGGCGGGTTCACCCCTCCACTTT; cdr3_aa: CASSIEAGAGSPLHF
d_call: TRBD2; v_call: TRBV6-1; j_call: TRBJ2-5; clone_size: -; cdr3_nt: TGTGCCAGCAGTGAACCGGGAGGGGGGCAAGAGACCCAGTACTTC; cdr3_aa: CASSEPGGGQETQYF
d_call: TRBD2; v_call: TRBV5-1; j_call: TRBJ2-3; clone_size: -; cdr3_nt: TGCGCCAGCAGCTTGCTAGCGGGAGCTAGCACAGATACGCAGTATTTT; cdr3_aa: CASSLLAGASTDTQYF
d_call: -; v_call: TRBV7-9; j_call: TRBJ1-1; clone_size: few; cdr3_nt: TGTGCCAGCAGCGCGAGAGTAGGAGCGAACACTGAAGCTTTCTTT; cdr3_aa: CASSARVGANTEAFF
d_call: -; v_call: TRBV11-2; j_call: TRBJ2-3; clone_size: -; cdr3_nt: TGTGCCAGCAGCTTAGATCCAAGGACTAGCACAGATACGCAGTATTTT; cdr3_aa: CASSLDPRTSTDTQYF
d_call: TRBD1; v_call: TRBV11-2; j_call: TRBJ2-3; clone_size: -; cdr3_nt: TGTGCCAGCAGCCAACACAGGGGGCGAGGAGATACGCAGTATTTT; cdr3_aa: CASSQHRGRGDTQYF
d_call: -; v_call: TRBV5-1; j_call: TRBJ2-4; clone_size: -; cdr3_nt: TGCGCCAGCAGCTTGGGGACACCTTCGGGCAAAAACATTCAGTACTTC; cdr3_aa: CASSLGTPSGKNIQYF
d_call: -; v_call: TRBV6-5; j_call: TRBJ1-1; clone_size: -; cdr3_nt: TGTGCCAGCAGACGCGGACAGCTCACGGGCACTGAAGCTTTCTTT; cdr3_aa: CASRRGQLTGTEAFF
d_call: -; v_call: TRBV19; j_call: TRBJ2-5; clone_size: -; cdr3_nt: TGTGCCAGTGGGAGCACCCAAGAGACCCAGTACTTC; cdr3_aa: CASGSTQETQYF
d_call: TRBD1; v_call: TRBV27; j_call: TRBJ1-1; clone_size: -; cdr3_nt: TGTGCCAGCAGTCGACCGGACAGGGGTACTGAAGCTTTCTTT; cdr3_aa: CASSRPDRGTEAFF
d_call: -; v_call: TRBV19; j_call: TRBJ2-5; clone_size: -; cdr3_nt: TGTGCCAGCCAGTTTTTGGAGACCCAGTACTTC; cdr3_aa: CASQFLETQYF
d_call: TRBD1; v_call: TRBV9; j_call: TRBJ1-1; clone_size: -; cdr3_nt: TGTGCCAGCAGCGCCCCACCAGGGACAGAGAAGGGAATGAACACTGAAGCTTTCTTT; cdr3_aa: CASSAPPGTEKGMNTEAFF
d_call: -; v_call: TRBV7-2; j_call: TRBJ1-1; clone_size: -; cdr3_nt: TGTGCCAGCAGCTTAATGGGGCGACGGACTGAAGCTTTCTTT; cdr3_aa: CASSLMGRRTEAFF
d_call: -; v_call: TRBV19; j_call: TRBJ1-1; clone_size: -; cdr3_nt: TGTGCCAGTACTAACCGGGGAACTGAAGCTTTCTTT; cdr3_aa: CASTNRGTEAFF
d_call: -; v_call: TRBV7-9; j_call: TRBJ1-1; clone_size: -; cdr3_nt: TGTGCCAGCAGACTTGACAGCACTGAAGCTTTCTTT; cdr3_aa: CASRLDSTEAFF
d_call: -; v_call: TRBV7-9; j_call: TRBJ2-3; clone_size: -; cdr3_nt: TGTGCCAGCAGCTGGGGCAGTGGGGCTCCAGATACGCAGTATTTT; cdr3_aa: CASSWGSGAPDTQYF
d_call: -; v_call: TRBV19; j_call: TRBJ2-1; clone_size: -; cdr3_nt: TGTGCCAGTAGTCGACAGTGGGGCTCCTACAATGAGCAGTTCTTC; cdr3_aa: CASSRQWGSYNEQFF
d_call: -; v_call: TRBV7-8; j_call: TRBJ1-4; clone_size: once; cdr3_nt: TGTGCCAGCAGCTCGGGACTTAATGAAAAACTGTTTTTT; cdr3_aa: CASSSGLNEKLFF
d_call: -; v_call: TRBV30; j_call: TRBJ1-2; clone_size: once; cdr3_nt: TGTGCCTGGAGTGAAGAGCACTATGGCTACACCTTC; cdr3_aa: CAWSEEHYGYTF
d_call: TRBD1; v_call: TRBV6-5; j_call: TRBJ1-1; clone_size: -; cdr3_nt: TGTGCCAGCAGTCGGACAGGGCAAGCTTTCTTT; cdr3_aa: CASSRTGQAFF
d_call: -; v_call: TRBV2; j_call: TRBJ2-1; clone_size: -; cdr3_nt: TGTGCCAGCAGTGATGTTAATAACTCCTACAATGAGCAGTTCTTC; cdr3_aa: CASSDVNNSYNEQFF
d_call: TRBD2; v_call: TRBV4-2; j_call: TRBJ2-3; clone_size: -; cdr3_nt: TGTGCCAGCAGCCCCGGGGGGGCCGTAGATACGCAGTATTTT; cdr3_aa: CASSPGGAVDTQYF
d_call: TRBD2; v_call: TRBV7-6; j_call: TRBJ2-3; clone_size: -; cdr3_nt: TGTGCCAGCAGCCTTGGGACTAGCGCAGATACGCAGTATTTT; cdr3_aa: CASSLGTSADTQYF
d_call: -; v_call: TRBV27; j_call: TRBJ2-3; clone_size: -; cdr3_nt: TGTGCCAGCAGTTTATCTGGGAGCGGTAGCACAGATACGCAGTATTTT; cdr3_aa: CASSLSGSGSTDTQYF
d_call: -; v_call: TRBV2; j_call: TRBJ1-4; clone_size: -; cdr3_nt: TGTGCCAGCACTGTCGCCGCGGGTGAAAAACTGTTTTTT; cdr3_aa: CASTVAAGEKLFF
d_call: -; v_call: TRBV4-3; j_call: TRBJ1-1; clone_size: -; cdr3_nt: TGCGCCAGCAGCCAAGGTCAGGACGTAGGGGGCACTGAAGCTTTCTTT; cdr3_aa: CASSQGQDVGGTEAFF
d_call: -; v_call: TRBV4-2; j_call: TRBJ1-2; clone_size: -; cdr3_nt: TGTGCCAGCAGCCAAAGGGAACAGGGTCCTCACTATGGCTACACCTTC; cdr3_aa: CASSQREQGPHYGYTF
d_call: TRBD1; v_call: TRBV7-8; j_call: TRBJ2-1; clone_size: -; cdr3_nt: TGTGCCAGCAGCTCTAGACCGGGACAGGTTTACAATGAGCAGTTCTTC; cdr3_aa: CASSSRPGQVYNEQFF
d_call: -; v_call: TRBV19; j_call: TRBJ1-1; clone_size: -; cdr3_nt: TGTGCCAGTAGTCCGACCGGGACATGGGGCACTGAAGCTTTCTTT; cdr3_aa: CASSPTGTWGTEAFF
d_call: TRBD1; v_call: TRBV19; j_call: TRBJ2-7; clone_size: once; cdr3_nt: TGTGCCAGTAGATCATACGGGACAGGTACCTACGAGCAGTACTTC; cdr3_aa: CASRSYGTGTYEQYF
d_call: TRBD1; v_call: TRBV9; j_call: TRBJ1-2; clone_size: once; cdr3_nt: TGTGCCAGCAGCGTAGACGCAGGGGGCGCCTATGGCTACACCTTC; cdr3_aa: CASSVDAGGAYGYTF
d_call: TRBD2; v_call: TRBV5-1; j_call: TRBJ2-3; clone_size: -; cdr3_nt: TGCGCCAGCAGCTCCGCGGGGGGAGATACGCAGTATTTT; cdr3_aa: CASSSAGGDTQYF
d_call: TRBD2; v_call: TRBV12-5; j_call: TRBJ2-1; clone_size: -; cdr3_nt: TGTGCTAGTGTCCCGCTAGCGGGGGGGCCTAGTGAGCAGTTCTTC; cdr3_aa: CASVPLAGGPSEQFF